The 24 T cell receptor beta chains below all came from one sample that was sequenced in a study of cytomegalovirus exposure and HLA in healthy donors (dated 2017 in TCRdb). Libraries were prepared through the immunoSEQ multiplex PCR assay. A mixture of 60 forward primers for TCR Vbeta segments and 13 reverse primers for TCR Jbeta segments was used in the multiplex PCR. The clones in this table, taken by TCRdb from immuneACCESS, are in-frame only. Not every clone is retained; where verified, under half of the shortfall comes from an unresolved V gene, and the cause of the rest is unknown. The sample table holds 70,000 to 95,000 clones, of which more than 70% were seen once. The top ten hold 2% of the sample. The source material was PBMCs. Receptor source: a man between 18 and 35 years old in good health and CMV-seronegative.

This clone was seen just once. The CDR3 loop reads CAITDSLNTEAFF. CDR3 bases: TGTGCCATTACGGACAGCTTAAACACTGAAGCTTTCTTT. The chain has TRBV7-2 and TRBJ1-1, with D maybe TRBD1 (6 bases). Trimming shortened V by 10 bases and J by 2 bases, and 14 bases separated the two germline ends. The CDR3 is 13 residues long. Germline assignment: CDR1 SGHTA and CDR2 FQGNSA.

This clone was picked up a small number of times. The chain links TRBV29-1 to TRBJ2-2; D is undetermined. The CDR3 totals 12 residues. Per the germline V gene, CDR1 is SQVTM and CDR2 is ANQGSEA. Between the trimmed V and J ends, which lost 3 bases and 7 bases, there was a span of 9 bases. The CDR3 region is CSVDSLDGELFF. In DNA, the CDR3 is TGCAGCGTTGATAGTCTCGACGGGGAGCTGTTTTTT.

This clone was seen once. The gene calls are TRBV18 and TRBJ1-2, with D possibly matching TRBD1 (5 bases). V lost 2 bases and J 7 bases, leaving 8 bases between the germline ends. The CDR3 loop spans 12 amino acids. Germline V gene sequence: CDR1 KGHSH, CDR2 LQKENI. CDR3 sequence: CASSPGAGGYTF. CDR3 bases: TGTGCCAGCTCACCAGGGGCAGGTGGCTACACCTTC.

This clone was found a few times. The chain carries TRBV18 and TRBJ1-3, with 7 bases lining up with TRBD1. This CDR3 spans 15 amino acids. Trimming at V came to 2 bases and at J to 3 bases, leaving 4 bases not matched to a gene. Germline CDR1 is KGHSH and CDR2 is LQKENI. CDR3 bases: TGTGCCAGCTCACCAACAGGGGATTTTGGAAACACCATATATTTT. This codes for CASSPTGDFGNTIYF.

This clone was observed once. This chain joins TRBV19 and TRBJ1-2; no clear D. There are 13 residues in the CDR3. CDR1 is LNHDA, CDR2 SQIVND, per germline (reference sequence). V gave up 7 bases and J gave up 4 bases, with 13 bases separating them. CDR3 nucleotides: TGTGCCAGTAACGCGGCTCCCTCCTATGGCTACACCTTC. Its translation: CASNAAPSYGYTF.

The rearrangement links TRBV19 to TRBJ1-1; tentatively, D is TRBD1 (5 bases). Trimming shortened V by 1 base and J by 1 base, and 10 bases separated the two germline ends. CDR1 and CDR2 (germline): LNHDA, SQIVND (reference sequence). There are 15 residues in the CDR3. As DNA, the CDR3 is TGTGCCAGTAGTATAGCCGCCAGGGCGAACACTGAAGCTTTCTTT. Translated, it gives CASSIAARANTEAFF.

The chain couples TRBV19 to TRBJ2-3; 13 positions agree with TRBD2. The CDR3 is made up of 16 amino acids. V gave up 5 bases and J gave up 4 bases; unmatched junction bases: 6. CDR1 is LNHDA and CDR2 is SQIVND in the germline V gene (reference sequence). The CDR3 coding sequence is TGTGCCAGTAGTCTTACTAGCGGGGGGGCCTCAGATACGCAGTATTTT. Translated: CASSLTSGGASDTQYF.

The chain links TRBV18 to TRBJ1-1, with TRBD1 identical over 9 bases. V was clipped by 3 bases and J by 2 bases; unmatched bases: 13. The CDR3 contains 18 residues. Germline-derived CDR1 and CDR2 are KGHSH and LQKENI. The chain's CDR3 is CASSPNEQGAYANTEAFF. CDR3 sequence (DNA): TGTGCCAGCTCACCTAATGAACAGGGGGCTTACGCTAACACTGAAGCTTTCTTT.

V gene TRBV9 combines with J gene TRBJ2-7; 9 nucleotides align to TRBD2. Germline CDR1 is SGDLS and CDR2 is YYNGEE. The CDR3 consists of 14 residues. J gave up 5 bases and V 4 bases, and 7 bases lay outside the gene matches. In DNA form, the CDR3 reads TGTGCCAGCAGCCCCGGACTAGCGTTAGACGAGCAGTACTTC. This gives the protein CASSPGLALDEQYF.

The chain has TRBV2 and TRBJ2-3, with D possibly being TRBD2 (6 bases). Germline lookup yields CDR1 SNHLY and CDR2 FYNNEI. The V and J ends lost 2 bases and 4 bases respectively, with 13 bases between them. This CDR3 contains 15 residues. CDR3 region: CASSELGGEADTQYF. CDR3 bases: TGTGCCAGCAGTGAACTGGGCGGGGAGGCAGATACGCAGTATTTT. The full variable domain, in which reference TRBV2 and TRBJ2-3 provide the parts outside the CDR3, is EPEVTQTPSHQVTQMGQEVILRCVPISNHLYFYWYRQILGQKVEFLVSFYNNEISEKSEIFDDQFSVERPDGSNFTLKIRSTKLEDSAMYFCASSELGGEADTQYFGPGTRLTVL.

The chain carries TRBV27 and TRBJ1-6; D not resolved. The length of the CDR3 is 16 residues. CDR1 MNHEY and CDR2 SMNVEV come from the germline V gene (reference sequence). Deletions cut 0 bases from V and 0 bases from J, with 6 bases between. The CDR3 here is CASSLSTSSYNSPLHF. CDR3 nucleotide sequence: TGTGCCAGCAGTTTATCGACAAGCTCCTATAATTCACCCCTCCACTTT.

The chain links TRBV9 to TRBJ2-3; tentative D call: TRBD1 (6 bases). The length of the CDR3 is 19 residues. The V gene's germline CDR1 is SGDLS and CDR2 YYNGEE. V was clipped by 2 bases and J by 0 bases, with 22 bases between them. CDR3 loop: CASSVPRGLRESSTDTQYF. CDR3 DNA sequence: TGTGCCAGCAGCGTCCCCAGGGGCCTTAGGGAATCGAGCACAGATACGCAGTATTTT. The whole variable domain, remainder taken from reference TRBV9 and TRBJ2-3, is DSGVTQTPKHLITATGQRVTLRCSPRSGDLSVYWYQQSLDQGLQFLIQYYNGEERAKGNILERFSAQQFPDLHSELNLSSLELGDSALYFCASSVPRGLRESSTDTQYFGPGTRLTVL.

This CDR3 reads CASSLDPSAQYF. The CDR3 DNA is TGTGCCAGCAGCTTGGACCCCAGCGCCCAGTACTTC. The chain couples TRBV5-6 to TRBJ2-5; D not certain. Per the germline V gene, CDR1 is SGHDT and CDR2 is YYEEEE. The CDR3 loop spans 12 amino acids. Trimming took off 0 bases at V and 9 bases at J, with 9 bases between the two ends.

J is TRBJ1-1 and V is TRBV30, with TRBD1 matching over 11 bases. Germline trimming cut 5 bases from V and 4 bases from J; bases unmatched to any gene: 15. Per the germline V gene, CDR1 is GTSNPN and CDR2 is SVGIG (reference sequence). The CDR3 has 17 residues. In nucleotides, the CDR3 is TGTGCCTGGGTTAAGGGCCGGGACAGGGGGACGGTCACTGAAGCTTTCTTT. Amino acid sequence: CAWVKGRDRGTVTEAFF.

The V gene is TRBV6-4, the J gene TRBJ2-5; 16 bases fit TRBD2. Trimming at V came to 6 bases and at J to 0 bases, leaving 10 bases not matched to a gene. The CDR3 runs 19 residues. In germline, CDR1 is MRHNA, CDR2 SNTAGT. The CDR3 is CASSAPTGLAGGYQETQYF. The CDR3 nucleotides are TGTGCCAGCAGCGCCCCTACGGGACTAGCGGGGGGGTACCAAGAGACCCAGTACTTC.

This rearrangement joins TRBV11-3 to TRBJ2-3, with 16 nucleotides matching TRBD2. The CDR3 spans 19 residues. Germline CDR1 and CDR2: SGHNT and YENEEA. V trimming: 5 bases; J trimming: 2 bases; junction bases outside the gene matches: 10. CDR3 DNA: TGTGCCAGCAGCCAAACCGGGACTAGCGGGGGGGCCTTCACAGATACGCAGTATTTT. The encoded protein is CASSQTGTSGGAFTDTQYF.

The CDR3 DNA reads as TGTGCCATCAGTACCGGGACAGGGGGTCAGGAGACCCAGTACTTC. Residues: CAISTGTGGQETQYF. The chain links TRBV10-3 to TRBJ2-5; 11 bases fit TRBD1. This CDR3 is built from 15 residues. Trimming removed 5 bases from V and 5 bases from J; junction bases left unmatched: 7. The germline gives CDR1 ENHRY, CDR2 SYGVKD.

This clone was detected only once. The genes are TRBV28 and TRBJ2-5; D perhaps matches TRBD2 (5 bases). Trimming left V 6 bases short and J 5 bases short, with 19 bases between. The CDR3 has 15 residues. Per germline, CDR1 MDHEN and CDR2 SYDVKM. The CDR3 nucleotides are TGTGCCAGCAGCTTCTACACCGGGAAAGAGGAGACCCAGTACTTC. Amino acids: CASSFYTGKEETQYF. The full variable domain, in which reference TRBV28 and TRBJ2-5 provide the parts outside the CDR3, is DVKVTQSSRYLVKRTGEKVFLECVQDMDHENMFWYRQDPGLGLRLIYFSYDVKMKEKGDIPEGYSVSREKKERFSLILESASTNQTSMYLCASSFYTGKEETQYFGPGTRLLVL.

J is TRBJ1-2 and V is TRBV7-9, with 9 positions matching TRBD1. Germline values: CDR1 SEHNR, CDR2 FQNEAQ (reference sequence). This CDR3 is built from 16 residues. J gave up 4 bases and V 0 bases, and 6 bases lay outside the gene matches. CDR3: CASSLASGQGGYGYTF. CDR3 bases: TGTGCCAGCAGCTTAGCGTCGGGACAGGGTGGCTATGGCTACACCTTC.

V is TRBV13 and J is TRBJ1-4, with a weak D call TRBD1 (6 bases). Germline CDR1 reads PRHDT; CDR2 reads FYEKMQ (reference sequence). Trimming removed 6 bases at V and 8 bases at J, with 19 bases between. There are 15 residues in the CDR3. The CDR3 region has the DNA TGTGCCAGCAGTTTTACCCGGGACACTCGCGAAAAACTGTTTTTT. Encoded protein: CASSFTRDTREKLFF.

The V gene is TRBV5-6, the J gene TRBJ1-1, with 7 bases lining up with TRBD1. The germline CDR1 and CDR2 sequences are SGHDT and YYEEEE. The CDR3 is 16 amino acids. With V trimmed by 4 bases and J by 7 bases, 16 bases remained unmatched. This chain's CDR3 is CASSPTPIQGSGEAFF. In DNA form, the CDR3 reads TGTGCCAGCAGCCCAACCCCTATACAGGGGAGTGGTGAAGCTTTCTTT.

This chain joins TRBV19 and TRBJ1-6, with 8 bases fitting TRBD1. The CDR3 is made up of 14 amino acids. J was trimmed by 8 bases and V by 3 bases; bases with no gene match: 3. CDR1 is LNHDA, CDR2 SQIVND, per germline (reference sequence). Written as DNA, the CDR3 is TGTGCCAGTAGTATTGGACAGGGCTATTCACCCCTCCACTTT. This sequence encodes CASSIGQGYSPLHF. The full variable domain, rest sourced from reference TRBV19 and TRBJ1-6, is DGGITQSPKYLFRKEGQNVTLSCEQNLNHDAMYWYRQDPGQGLRLIYYSQIVNDFQKGDIAEGYSVSREKKESFPLTVTSAQKNPTAFYLCASSIGQGYSPLHFGNGTRLTVT.

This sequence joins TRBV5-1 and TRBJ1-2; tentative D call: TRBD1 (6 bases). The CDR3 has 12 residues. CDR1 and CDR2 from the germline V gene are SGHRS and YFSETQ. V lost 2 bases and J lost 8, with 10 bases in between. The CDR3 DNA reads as TGCGCCAGCAGCTTCCAGGGGCTGGGCTACACCTTC. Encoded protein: CASSFQGLGYTF. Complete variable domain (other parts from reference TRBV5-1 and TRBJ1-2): KAGVTQTPRYLIKTRGQQVTLSCSPISGHRSVSWYQQTPGQGLQFLFEYFSETQRNKGNFPGRFSGRQFSNSRSEMNVSTLELGDSALYLCASSFQGLGYTFGSGTRLTVV.

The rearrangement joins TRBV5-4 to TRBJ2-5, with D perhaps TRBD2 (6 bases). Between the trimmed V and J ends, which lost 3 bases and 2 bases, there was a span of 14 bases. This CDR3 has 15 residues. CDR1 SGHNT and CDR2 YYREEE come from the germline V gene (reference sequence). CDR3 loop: CASSYPKGGQETQYF. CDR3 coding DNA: TGTGCCAGCAGCTACCCGAAGGGAGGACAAGAGACCCAGTACTTC.